This T cell receptor beta chain comes out of a study of Graves' ophthalmopathy and Graves' hyperthyroidism. Certain patients were not enrolled. These were patients with other autoimmune diseases, uncontrolled infections, pregnancy or lactation. The authors used Ficoll-Paque density gradient centrifugation to separate PBMCs. The input was around 9.9 ml of fresh peripheral blood. CDR3 length equals 16 residues. Unmatched junction bases numbered 10, after V lost 5 bases and J lost 7 bases. Germline CDR1 is LNHNV and CDR2 is YYDKDF (reference sequence). This clonotype has only a few counts. Amplification of the TCR beta CDR3 regions used RNA transcripts (as template). Second-round multiplex PCR came after a first-round RT-PCR that employed HTBI primers. Via MiXCR, TCRdb re-called the multiplex PCR reads, giving one row per CDR3 protein. The table shows 40,000 to 45,000 distinct CDR3 sequences, with 52% occurring only once.

The sample comprised peripheral blood. The source of this sequence is an adult man with Graves' ophthalmopathy. V is TRBV15 and J is TRBJ2-2; TRBD1 aligns across 10 bases. The CDR3 sequence is CATSGGTGAFIGELFF. The CDR3 DNA follows: TGTGCCACCAGCGGGGGGACAGGGGCGTTTATCGGGGAGCTGTTTTTT.